The entry below describes one TCR beta chain. Its antigen is unknown. Alongside a J-beta primer mix, a sample-barcoded 5' primer served in a second PCR lasting roughly 7 to 11 cycles. Each of the cDNA molecules was tagged by a template-switch adaptor with 12 random nucleotides. Each CDR3 protein is one row after TCRdb ran MiXCR on the 5' RACE reads. Of about 780,000 distinct CDR3 sequences listed, 46% are singletons. Each donor gave 9.5 to 10 milliliters of peripheral blood. The record originates from a study of blood T cells in healthy people across ages. Study findings and constraints: Per million T cells, TCR beta diversity dropped roughly linearly as age increased.

Germline loops: CDR1 SNHLY, CDR2 FYNNEI. This CDR3 has 13 residues. Trimming took off 8 bases at V and 8 bases at J, with 16 bases between the two ends. The chain has TRBV2 and TRBJ2-1; D possibly matches TRBD1 or TRBD2 (5 bases each). The sequencing input was blood. The TCR originated in a man older than 75 in good health. This chain's CDR3 is CASASKRGDEQFF. Here the CDR3 DNA reads TGTGCCAGCGCGTCCAAACGGGGCGATGAGCAGTTCTTC.